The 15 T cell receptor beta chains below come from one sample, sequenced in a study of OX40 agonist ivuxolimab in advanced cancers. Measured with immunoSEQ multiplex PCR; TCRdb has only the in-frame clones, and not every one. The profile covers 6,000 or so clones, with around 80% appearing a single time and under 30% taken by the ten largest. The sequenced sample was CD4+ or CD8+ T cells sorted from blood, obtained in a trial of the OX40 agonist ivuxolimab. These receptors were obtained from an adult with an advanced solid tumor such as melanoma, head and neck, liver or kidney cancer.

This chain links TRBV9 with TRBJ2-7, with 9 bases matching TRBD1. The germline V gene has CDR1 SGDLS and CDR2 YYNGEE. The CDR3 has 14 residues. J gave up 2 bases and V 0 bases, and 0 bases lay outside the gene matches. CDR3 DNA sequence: TGTGCCAGCAGCGTAGGGACAGGGGCCTACGAGCAGTACTTC. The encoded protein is CASSVGTGAYEQYF.

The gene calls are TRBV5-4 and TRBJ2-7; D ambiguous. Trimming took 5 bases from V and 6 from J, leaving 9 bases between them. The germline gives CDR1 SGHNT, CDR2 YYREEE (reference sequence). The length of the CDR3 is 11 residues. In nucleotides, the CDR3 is TGTGCCAGCAGTGATTGGGGCGAGCAGTACTTC. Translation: CASSDWGEQYF.

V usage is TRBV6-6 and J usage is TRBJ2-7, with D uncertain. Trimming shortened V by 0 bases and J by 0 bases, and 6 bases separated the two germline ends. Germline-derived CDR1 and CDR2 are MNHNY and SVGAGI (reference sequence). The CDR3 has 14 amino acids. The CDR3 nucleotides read TGTGCCAGCAGTTACTCGTCCGACTCCTACGAGCAGTACTTC. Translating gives CASSYSSDSYEQYF.

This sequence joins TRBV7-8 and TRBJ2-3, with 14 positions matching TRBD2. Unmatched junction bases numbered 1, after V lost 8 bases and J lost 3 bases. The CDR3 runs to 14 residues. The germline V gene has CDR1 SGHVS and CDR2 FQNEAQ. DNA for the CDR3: TGTGCCAGCGGACTAGCGGGGGGTACAGATACGCAGTATTTT. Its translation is CASGLAGGTDTQYF.

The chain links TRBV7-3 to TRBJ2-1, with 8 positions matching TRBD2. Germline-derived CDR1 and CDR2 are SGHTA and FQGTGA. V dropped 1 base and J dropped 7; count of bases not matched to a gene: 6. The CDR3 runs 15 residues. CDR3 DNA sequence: TGTGCCAGCAGCTTAAATGGCGGGGGGTTGAATGAGCAGTTCTTC. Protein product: CASSLNGGGLNEQFF.

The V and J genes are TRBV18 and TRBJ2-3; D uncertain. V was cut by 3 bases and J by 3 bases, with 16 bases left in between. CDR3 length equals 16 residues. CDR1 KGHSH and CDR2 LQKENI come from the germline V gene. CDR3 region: CASSPMELGLTDTQYF. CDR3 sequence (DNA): TGTGCCAGCTCACCCATGGAGCTCGGTTTAACAGATACGCAGTATTTT.

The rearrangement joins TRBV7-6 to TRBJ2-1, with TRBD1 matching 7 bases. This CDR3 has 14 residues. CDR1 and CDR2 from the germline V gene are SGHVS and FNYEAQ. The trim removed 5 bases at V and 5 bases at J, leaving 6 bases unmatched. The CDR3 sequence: CASSRSGQHNEQFF. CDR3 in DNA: TGTGCCAGCAGCAGATCGGGACAGCACAATGAGCAGTTCTTC.

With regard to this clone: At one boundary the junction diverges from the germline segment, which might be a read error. CDR3 loop: CAISEAASGGYNEQFF. In DNA form, the CDR3 reads TGTGCCATCAGTGAGGCAGCTAGCGGGGGATACAATGAGCAGTTCTTC. V gene TRBV6-1 combines with J gene TRBJ2-1, with 10 bases matching TRBD2. The CDR3 loop spans 16 amino acids. Germline assignment: CDR1 MNHNS and CDR2 SASEGT.

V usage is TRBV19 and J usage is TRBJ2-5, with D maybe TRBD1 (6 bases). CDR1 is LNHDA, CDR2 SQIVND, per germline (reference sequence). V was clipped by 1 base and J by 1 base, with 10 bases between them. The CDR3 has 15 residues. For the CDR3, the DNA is TGTGCCAGTAGTATAGCCGACAGGTCCCAAGAGACCCAGTACTTC. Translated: CASSIADRSQETQYF.

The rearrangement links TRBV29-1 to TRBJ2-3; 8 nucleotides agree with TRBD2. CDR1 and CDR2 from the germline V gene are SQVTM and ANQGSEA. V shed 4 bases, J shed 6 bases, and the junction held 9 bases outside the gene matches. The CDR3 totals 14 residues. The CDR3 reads CSVVASGLMDTQYF. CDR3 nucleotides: TGCAGCGTTGTGGCTAGCGGGCTCATGGATACGCAGTATTTT.

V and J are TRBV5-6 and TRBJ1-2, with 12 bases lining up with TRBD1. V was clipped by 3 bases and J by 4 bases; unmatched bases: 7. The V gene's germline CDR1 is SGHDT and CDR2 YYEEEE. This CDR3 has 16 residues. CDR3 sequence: CASSWGTGGKGYGYTF. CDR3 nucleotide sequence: TGTGCCAGCAGCTGGGGGACAGGGGGCAAGGGCTATGGCTACACCTTC.

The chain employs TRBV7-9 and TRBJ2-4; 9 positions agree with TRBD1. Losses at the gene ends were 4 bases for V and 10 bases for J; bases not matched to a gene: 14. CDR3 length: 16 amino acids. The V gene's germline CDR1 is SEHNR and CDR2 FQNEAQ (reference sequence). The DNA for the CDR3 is TGTGCCAGCAGCTCGACGACAGGGGGGCTTAGTTATATTCAGTACTTC. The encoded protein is CASSSTTGGLSYIQYF. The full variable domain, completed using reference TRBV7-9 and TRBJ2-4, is DTGVSQNPRHKITKRGQNVTFRCDPISEHNRLYWYRQTLGQGPEFLTYFQNEAQLEKSRLLSDRFSAERPKGSFSTLEIQRTEQGDSAMYLCASSSTTGGLSYIQYFGAGTRLSVL.

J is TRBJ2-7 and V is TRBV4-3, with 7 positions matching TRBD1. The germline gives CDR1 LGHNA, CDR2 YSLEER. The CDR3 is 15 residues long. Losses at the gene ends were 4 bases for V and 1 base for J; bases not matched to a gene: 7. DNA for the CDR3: TGCGCCAGCAGCCTTGACAGGGAAGAATCCTACGAGCAGTACTTC. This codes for CASSLDREESYEQYF.

CDR3 protein: CASRPTASYEQYF. In DNA form, the CDR3 reads TGTGCCAGCAGACCGACAGCTTCCTACGAGCAGTACTTC. The chain has TRBV27 and TRBJ2-7; maybe TRBD1 (5 bases). Germline V lookup: CDR1 MNHEY, CDR2 SMNVEV (reference sequence). The CDR3 loop spans 13 amino acids. Trimming took 6 bases from V and 1 from J, leaving 10 bases between them.

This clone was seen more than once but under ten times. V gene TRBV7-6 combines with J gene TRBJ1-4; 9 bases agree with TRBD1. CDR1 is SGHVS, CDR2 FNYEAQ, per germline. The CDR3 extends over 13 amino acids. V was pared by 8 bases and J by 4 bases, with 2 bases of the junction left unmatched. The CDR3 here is CASGTGLNEKLFF. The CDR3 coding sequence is TGTGCCAGCGGGACAGGGCTTAATGAAAAACTGTTTTTT.